These 22 T cell receptor beta chains were all obtained from the same sample, sequenced in a study of Graves' ophthalmopathy and Graves' hyperthyroidism. As the template, RNA transcripts were used to amplify TCR beta CDR3 regions. An opening RT-PCR round employed HTBI primers and preceded a second-round multiplex PCR. TCRdb recomputed calls from the multiplex PCR reads with MiXCR, one row per CDR3 protein. Of almost 750,000 distinct CDR3 sequences listed, roughly 40% are singletons. The sample comprised peripheral blood. The receptors originated from an adult man with Graves' ophthalmopathy.

The chain carries TRBV7-7 and TRBJ2-5; possible D gene TRBD2, 5 bases. This CDR3 has 14 amino acids. CDR1 is SSHAT and CDR2 is FNYEAQ in the germline V gene (reference sequence). The V gene lost 4 bases and the J gene lost 3 bases, with 12 bases spanning the gap. CDR3 region: CASSSPGKEETQYF. CDR3 nucleotides: TGTGCCAGCAGCTCCCCGGGGAAAGAAGAGACCCAGTACTTC.

This clonotype was counted ten times or more. The CDR3 reads CSVDGTGESYEQYF. CDR3 sequence (DNA): TGCAGCGTTGATGGGACAGGGGAATCCTACGAGCAGTACTTC. J is TRBJ2-7 and V is TRBV29-1, with 10 bases identical to TRBD1. Germline CDR1 and CDR2: SQVTM and ANQGSEA. Germline trimming cut 3 bases from V and 1 base from J; bases unmatched to any gene: 3. The CDR3 consists of 14 residues.

This clonotype was picked up a small number of times. This sequence joins TRBV20-1 and TRBJ1-2; 8 positions agree with TRBD1. The ends lost 2 bases at V and 5 bases at J; junction bases unmatched: 10. There are 15 residues in the CDR3. Germline V CDR1 and CDR2: DFQATT, SNEGSKA (reference sequence). The DNA of the CDR3 is TGCAGTGCTAGACCCCCGGGACAGGCGCGGTATGGCTACACCTTC. Translation gives CSARPPGQARYGYTF.

Comment on this clonotype: One junction end does not reproduce the germline sequence, and a read error may be involved. V gene TRBV7-9 combines with J gene TRBJ1-4, with TRBD1 as a possible D gene (5 bases). In germline, CDR1 is SEHNR, CDR2 FQNEAQ (reference sequence). There are 15 residues in the CDR3. The CDR3 spells CASSHVTGDNEKLFF. As DNA, the CDR3 is TGCGCCAGCAGCCACGTTACAGGAGATAATGAAAAACTGTTTTTT.

This clonotype was picked up one time. A much larger clone differs from this one at a single base, so this may be a read error. This chain uses TRBV24-1 with TRBJ1-4, with 7 bases identical to TRBD1. CDR1 is KGHDR, CDR2 SFDVKD, per germline. The CDR3 sequence is 14 residues long. The CDR3 DNA reads as TGTGTCACCAGCGGCGGGGACAGCAATGAAAAACTGTTTTTT. It codes for CVTSGGDSNEKLFF.

This clonotype showed up just a few times. This chain joins TRBV9 and TRBJ1-6; 9 bases agree with TRBD1. V lost 4 bases to trimming and J lost 14 bases; unmatched junction nucleotides: 10. The germline CDR1 and CDR2 sequences are SGDLS and YYNGEE. This CDR3 is 14 amino acids long. The CDR3 here is CASSTRQGGASLHF. CDR3 nucleotides: TGTGCCAGCAGCACCCGACAGGGGGGGGCGTCCCTCCACTTT.

Many counts were recorded for this clonotype. The CDR3 protein is CASSLGIARETQYF. The CDR3 DNA follows: TGTGCCAGCAGCTTAGGTATAGCTCGGGAGACCCAGTACTTC. This chain links TRBV7-2 with TRBJ2-5; D gene ambiguous. Trimming pared 1 base from V and 5 bases from J, leaving 11 bases between. There are 14 residues in the CDR3. Per the germline V gene, CDR1 is SGHTA and CDR2 is FQGNSA.

Of note for this clonotype: A single base separates this from a much larger clone, so it may be a read error. The chain uses TRBV7-9 and TRBJ2-7; possible D gene TRBD2, 5 bases. The J call is in doubt because the DNA end fits TRBJ2-5 better. From germline, CDR1 is SEHNR and CDR2 FQNEAQ (reference sequence). The CDR3 is made up of 13 amino acids. In DNA form, the CDR3 reads TGTACCAGCAGCCAAGGCCGTGAGGGGACCCAGTACTTC. It translates to CTSSQGREGTQYF.

There are a few counts of this clonotype. The rearrangement uses TRBV2 and TRBJ2-7; 7 bases fit TRBD2. The CDR3 is 15 residues long. Germline V gene data show CDR1 as SNHLY and CDR2 as FYNNEI. Germline trimming cut 8 bases from V and 0 bases from J; bases unmatched to any gene: 10. The CDR3 is CASLDLAVDSYEQYF. DNA for the CDR3: TGTGCCAGCTTAGACCTAGCGGTCGACTCCTACGAGCAGTACTTC.

The genes are TRBV2 and TRBJ1-1; TRBD1 is a possible D gene (5 bases). V lost 3 bases and J lost 6, with 26 bases in between. CDR3 length: 18 residues. Germline CDR1 is SNHLY and CDR2 is FYNNEI. Here the CDR3 DNA reads TGTGCCAGCAGTGAGCGTCAGGGCTATGGCCTAACACTGGCTGAAGCTTTCTTT. It encodes CASSERQGYGLTLAEAFF. Full variable domain (rest looked up from reference TRBV2 and TRBJ1-1): EPEVTQTPSHQVTQMGQEVILRCVPISNHLYFYWYRQILGQKVEFLVSFYNNEISEKSEIFDDQFSVERPDGSNFTLKIRSTKLEDSAMYFCASSERQGYGLTLAEAFFGQGTRLTVV.

V usage is TRBV19 and J usage is TRBJ2-2; D is possibly TRBD1 (5 bases). The CDR3 runs to 15 residues. Germline assignment: CDR1 LNHDA and CDR2 SQIVND (reference sequence). Trimming left V 3 bases short and J 5 bases short, with 13 bases between. The CDR3 nucleotides read TGTGCCAGTAGTATTGACGTAGCAGGGACCGGGGAGCTGTTTTTT. Residues: CASSIDVAGTGELFF.

The chain has TRBV2 and TRBJ2-5; TRBD2 aligns across 8 bases. This CDR3 is 15 amino acids long. Trimming cost V 9 bases and J 5 bases; bases outside gene matches: 14. CDR1 is SNHLY and CDR2 is FYNNEI in the germline V gene. This CDR3 is CASSIGGDLRETQYF. The CDR3, as DNA: TGTGCCAGTAGTATCGGGGGGGATCTCCGGGAGACCCAGTACTTC.

The chain combines TRBV7-3 with TRBJ2-5, with 7 bases that match TRBD1. V lost 5 bases to trimming and J lost 3 bases; unmatched junction nucleotides: 15. CDR1 and CDR2 from the germline V gene are SGHTA and FQGTGA. The CDR3 is made up of 17 amino acids. In DNA, the CDR3 is TGTGCCAGCAGCCTACTAGGAGGACAGGAAGCAGAAGAGACCCAGTACTTC. This codes for CASSLLGGQEAEETQYF.

On this clonotype: No conserved phenylalanine or tryptophan ends this CDR3, so it is likely a read error. This chain joins TRBV14 and TRBJ2-5, with D unresolved. The CDR3 loop spans 13 amino acids. The germline CDR1 and CDR2 sequences are SGHDN and FVKESK. The V end lost 3 bases, the J end lost 0 bases, and 5 bases lay between the germline ends. The CDR3 coding sequence is TGTGCCAGCAGCCAGTATTACCAAGAGACCCAGTACTGC. Its protein product is CASSQYYQETQYC.

The chain is built from TRBV20-1 and TRBJ2-5; TRBD2 aligns across 12 bases. The CDR3 totals 13 residues. Germline CDR1 reads DFQATT; CDR2 reads SNEGSKA (reference sequence). After removal of 6 bases from V and 4 bases from J, the junction contained 3 bases not matched to a gene. CDR3 nucleotides: TGCAGTGCCCTGACTAGCGGGAGAGAGACCCAGTACTTC. It translates to CSALTSGRETQYF.

The V gene is TRBV20-1, the J gene TRBJ2-7; 10 nucleotides agree with TRBD2. Trimming at V came to 3 bases and at J to 3 bases, leaving 11 bases not matched to a gene. CDR3 length: 16 residues. Germline V gives CDR1 DFQATT, CDR2 SNEGSKA (reference sequence). CDR3 in amino acids: CSASPRRLAGVYEQYF. CDR3 sequence (DNA): TGCAGTGCTAGCCCGCGGCGGCTAGCGGGGGTCTACGAGCAGTACTTC.

The chain employs TRBV7-3 and TRBJ1-2, with 9 positions matching TRBD1. The CDR3 length is 14 residues. Germline trimming cut 5 bases from V and 6 bases from J; bases unmatched to any gene: 7. CDR1 and CDR2 from the germline V gene are SGHTA and FQGTGA. CDR3 bases: TGTGCCAGCAGCCATGGGACAGGGTACGATGGCTACACCTTC. Protein product: CASSHGTGYDGYTF. Combining the CDR3 with reference TRBV7-3 and TRBJ1-2 gives the whole variable domain GAGVSQTPSNKVTEKGKYVELRCDPISGHTALYWYRQSLGQGPEFLIYFQGTGAADDSGLPNDRFFAVRPEGSVSTLKIQRTERGDSAVYLCASSHGTGYDGYTFGSGTRLTVV.

On this clonotype itself: A junction end diverges from the germline sequence, so it may reflect a read error. The chain recombines TRBV7-4 with TRBJ1-5, with 8 bases fitting TRBD1. The CDR3 consists of 17 residues. Germline CDR1 reads SGHVT; CDR2 reads SQSDAQ. In DNA form, the CDR3 reads TGCGCCAGCAGCCAAATATTGGACAGGGTAGGCAATCAGCCCCAGCATTTT. Protein: CASSQILDRVGNQPQHF.

In the case of this clonotype: An end of the junction differs from the germline gene, which may be a read error. The chain recombines TRBV7-2 with TRBJ1-2; 9 nucleotides agree with TRBD1. The CDR3 totals 18 residues. Germline CDR1 SGHTA, CDR2 FQGNSA. The DNA of the CDR3 is TGCGCCAGCAGCCAAGATCGGACAGGGGAGGGTCTTAGCTATGGCTACACCTTC. This translates into CASSQDRTGEGLSYGYTF.

This clonotype appeared a few times. The chain has TRBV9 and TRBJ2-7; D remains ambiguous. Trimming left V 0 bases short and J 3 bases short, with 13 bases between. Germline V lookup: CDR1 SGDLS, CDR2 YYNGEE. This CDR3 contains 15 residues. The DNA of the CDR3 is TGTGCCAGCAGCGTAGCAGCAGAGCCGAACTACGAGCAGTACTTC. Its translation: CASSVAAEPNYEQYF.

Many counts were recorded for this clonotype. The chain employs TRBV2 and TRBJ1-2; D gene uncertain. The CDR3 has 14 residues. Trimming removed 1 base at V and 4 bases at J, with 10 bases between. CDR1 is SNHLY, CDR2 FYNNEI, per germline. CDR3 region: CASSEGSSGYGYTF. Written as DNA, the CDR3 is TGTGCCAGCAGTGAAGGGTCTAGTGGCTATGGCTACACCTTC.

This chain joins TRBV2 and TRBJ1-4; maybe TRBD1 (5 bases). CDR3 size: 12 residues. Between the trimmed V and J ends, which lost 5 bases and 6 bases, there was a span of 7 bases. The germline gives CDR1 SNHLY, CDR2 FYNNEI. This CDR3 is CASSRGDEKLFF. The DNA for the CDR3 is TGTGCCAGCAGTAGGGGTGATGAAAAACTGTTTTTT.